The entry below gives a single T cell receptor beta chain sequence along with its context. The data were obtained in a study of blood T cell repertoires in COVID-19. Study-wide background: Whether acute or convalescent, the COVID-19 samples came from the United States, Italy and Spain. T cells, B-cell-depleted T cells, or PBMCs provided the cDNA or gDNA that served as material.

V lost 2 bases to trimming and J lost 4 bases, with 20 bases between them. The CDR3 runs 18 residues. Per germline, CDR1 LGHNA and CDR2 YNFKEQ. Source study methods: Scientists estimated how many nucleated cells there were by amplifying reference gene primers. The table came from immunoSEQ multiplex PCR; TCRdb's copy has only in-frame clones and leaves some out. That table supplies the V and J calls and clone size; D and trimming were determined from the DNA. This repertoire shows approximately 250,000 clones, around nine tenths found once; its top ten account for around 5%. Patients from Seattle were sampled longitudinally, starting during active infection.

The rearrangement joins TRBV4-2 to TRBJ1-4; D possibly corresponds to TRBD1 (6 bases). Sequencing was carried out using peripheral blood. This receptor was taken from a woman aged 55-69 years with COVID-19, enrolled during active disease. The CDR3 sequence: CASSQQQQSTGRNEKLFF. CDR3 DNA: TGTGCCAGCAGCCAACAACAACAATCGACAGGCCGTAATGAAAAACTGTTTTTT.